The present TCR beta chain was sequenced within a study of response to subunit inactivated influenza vaccine. Study-wide results and caveats: With each seasonal influenza vaccination, the authors suggested, few new T cells are recruited.

Via MiXCR, TCRdb re-called the RT-PCR reads, giving one row per CDR3 protein. The sample has fewer than 700,000 distinct CDR3 sequences, 10% to 15% seen once. This clonotype was picked up a small number of times. Its target is unknown. The final CDR3 position lacks the conserved phenylalanine or tryptophan, pointing to a likely read error. The DNA is left out, because the CDR3 cannot be placed on it with certainty; the CDR3 is given as TCRdb lists it. The CDR3 adds up to 8 amino acids, both ends counted. Germline V gives CDR1 MNHEY, CDR2 SMNVEV (reference sequence). The rearrangement joins TRBV27 to TRBJ2-5. This TCR was sampled from a man in his forties or fifties who received an inactivated influenza vaccine. The source material was PBMCs from blood, sampled roughly 45 days after vaccination. The chain's CDR3 is CASSSKGI.